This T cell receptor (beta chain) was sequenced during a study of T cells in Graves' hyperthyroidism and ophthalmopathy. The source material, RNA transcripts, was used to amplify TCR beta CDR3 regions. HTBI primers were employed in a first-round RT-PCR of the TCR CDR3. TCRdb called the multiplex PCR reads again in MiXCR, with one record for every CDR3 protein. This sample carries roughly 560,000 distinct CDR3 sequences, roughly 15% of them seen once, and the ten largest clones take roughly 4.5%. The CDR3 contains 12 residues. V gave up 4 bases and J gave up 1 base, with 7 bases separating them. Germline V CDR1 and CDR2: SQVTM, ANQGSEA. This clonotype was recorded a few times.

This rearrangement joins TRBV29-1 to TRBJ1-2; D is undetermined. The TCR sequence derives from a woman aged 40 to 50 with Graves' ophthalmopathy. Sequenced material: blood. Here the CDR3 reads CSVGRLNYGYTF. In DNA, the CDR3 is TGCAGCGTTGGACGGCTTAACTATGGCTACACCTTC.